The text below deals with one TCR beta chain. Its antigen is not known. This entry belongs to a study of OX40 agonist ivuxolimab in advanced cancers. Study-level points and caveats: On average, CD8+ T cells had more expanded clones than CD4+.

TCRdb keeps only in-frame clones here, not all; method: immunoSEQ multiplex PCR. The profile shows tens of thousands of clones, roughly 90% of them singletons. Germline values: CDR1 SGHRS, CDR2 YFSETQ. The ends lost 2 bases at V and 4 bases at J; junction bases unmatched: 5. The CDR3 spans 16 residues. This sample comprised CD4+ or CD8+ T cells sorted from blood, obtained in a trial of the OX40 agonist ivuxolimab. The origin of this receptor is an adult with an advanced solid tumor such as melanoma, head and neck, liver or kidney cancer. This chain joins TRBV5-1 and TRBJ2-2; 10 bases map to TRBD1. CDR3 region: CASSFGDRGPTGELFF. The CDR3 DNA sequence: TGCGCCAGCAGCTTTGGGGACAGGGGCCCCACCGGGGAGCTGTTTTTT.